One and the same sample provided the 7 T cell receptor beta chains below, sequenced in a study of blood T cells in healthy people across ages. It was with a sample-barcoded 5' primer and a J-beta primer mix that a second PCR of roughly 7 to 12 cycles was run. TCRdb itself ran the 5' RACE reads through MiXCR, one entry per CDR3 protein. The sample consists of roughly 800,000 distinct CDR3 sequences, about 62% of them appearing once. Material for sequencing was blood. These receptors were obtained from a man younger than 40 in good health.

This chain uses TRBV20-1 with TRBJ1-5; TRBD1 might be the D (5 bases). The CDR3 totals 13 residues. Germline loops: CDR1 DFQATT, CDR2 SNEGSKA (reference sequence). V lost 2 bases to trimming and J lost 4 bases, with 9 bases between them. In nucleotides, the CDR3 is TGCAGTGCTAGATTGACAGAAAATCAGCCCCAGCATTTT. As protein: CSARLTENQPQHF.

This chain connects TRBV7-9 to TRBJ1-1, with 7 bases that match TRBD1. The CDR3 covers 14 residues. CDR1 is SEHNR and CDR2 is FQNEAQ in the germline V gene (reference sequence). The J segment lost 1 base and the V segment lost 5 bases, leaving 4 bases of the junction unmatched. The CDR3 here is CASSQQGTNTEAFF. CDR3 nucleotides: TGTGCCAGCAGCCAACAGGGGACGAACACTGAAGCTTTCTTT.

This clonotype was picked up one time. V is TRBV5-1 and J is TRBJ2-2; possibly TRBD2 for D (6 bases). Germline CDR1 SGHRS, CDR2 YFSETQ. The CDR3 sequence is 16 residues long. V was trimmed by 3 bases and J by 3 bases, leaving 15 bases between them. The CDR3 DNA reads TGCGCCAGCAGCTCGGACGGAGGGGCAGACACCGGGGAGCTGTTTTTT. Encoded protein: CASSSDGGADTGELFF. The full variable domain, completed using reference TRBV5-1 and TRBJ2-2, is KAGVTQTPRYLIKTRGQQVTLSCSPISGHRSVSWYQQTPGQGLQFLFEYFSETQRNKGNFPGRFSGRQFSNSRSEMNVSTLELGDSALYLCASSSDGGADTGELFFGEGSRLTVL.

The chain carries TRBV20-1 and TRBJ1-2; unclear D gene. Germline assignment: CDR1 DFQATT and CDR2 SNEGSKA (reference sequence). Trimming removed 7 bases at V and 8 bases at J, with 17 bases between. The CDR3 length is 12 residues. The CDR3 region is CSVPRVWGGYTF. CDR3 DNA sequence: TGCAGTGTTCCGCGGGTGTGGGGAGGCTACACCTTC.

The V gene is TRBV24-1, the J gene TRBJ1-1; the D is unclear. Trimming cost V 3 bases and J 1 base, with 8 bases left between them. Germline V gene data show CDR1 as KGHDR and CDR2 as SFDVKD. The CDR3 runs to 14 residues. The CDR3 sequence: CATSDTKGNTEAFF. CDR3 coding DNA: TGTGCCACCAGTGATACCAAGGGGAACACTGAAGCTTTCTTT.

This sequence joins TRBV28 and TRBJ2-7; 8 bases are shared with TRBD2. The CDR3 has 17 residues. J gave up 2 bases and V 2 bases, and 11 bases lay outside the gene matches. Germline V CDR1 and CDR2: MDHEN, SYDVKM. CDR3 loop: CASSLTRGGGSTYEQYF. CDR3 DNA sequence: TGTGCCAGCAGTTTAACCCGGGGGGGCGGGAGTACCTACGAGCAGTACTTC.

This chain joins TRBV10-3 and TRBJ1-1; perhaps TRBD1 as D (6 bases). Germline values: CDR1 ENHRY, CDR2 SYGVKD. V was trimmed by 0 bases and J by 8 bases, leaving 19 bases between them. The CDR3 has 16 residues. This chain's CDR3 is CAISESPGGLGVEAFF. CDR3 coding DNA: TGTGCCATCAGTGAGTCGCCGGGGGGGCTGGGAGTCGAAGCTTTCTTT.